A selection of T cell receptor beta chains follows, all from one sample in a study of identical twins. Each CDR3 protein is one row after TCRdb ran MiXCR on the 5' RACE reads. Of 500,000 to 650,000 distinct CDR3 sequences in the sample, roughly 7.1% were seen once. The sample was also linked to a second study, of yellow fever vaccine responses in identical twins.

Input material: PBMCs. The receptors derive from a young woman in good health. The CDR3 runs from the conserved cysteine through the conserved F or W. D genes are given only for firm matches. Rows may omit the clone size; those that give it use once, few, many or a size class.

>few|TRBV12-3/TRBV12-4|TRBD2|TRBJ2-3
TGTGCCAGCAGGGACCCCAGCGGGGGCACAGATACGCAGTATTTT
CASRDPSGGTDTQYF
>few|TRBV20-1|TRBD2|TRBJ2-2
TGCAGTGCTTCGATACCGGGACTAGTTACCGGGGAGCTGTTTTTT
CSASIPGLVTGELFF
>NA|TRBV7-7|TRBD1|TRBJ2-5
TGTGCCAGCAGCCCAGCGACAGGGGGCCAAGAGACCCAGTACTTC
CASSPATGGQETQYF
>NA|TRBV29-1|TRBD2|TRBJ2-5
TGCAGCGTTCCCGGGGGGGCAGGGTTAATCCTAGAGACCCAGTACTTC
CSVPGGAGLILETQYF
>many|TRBV20-1|TRBD2|TRBJ2-5
TGCAGTGCTAGAGATGTACTAGCGGGGGCACAAGAGACCCAGTACTTC
CSARDVLAGAQETQYF
>many|TRBV9|NA|TRBJ2-1
TGTGCCAGCAGCCCCGGTGGGGTGAGCCCCTACAATGAGCAGTTCTTC
CASSPGGVSPYNEQFF
>many|TRBV12-3/TRBV12-4|NA|TRBJ1-1
TGTGCCAGCAGCAGGGGTACGGGGAACACTGAAGCTTTCTTT
CASSRGTGNTEAFF
>few|TRBV7-6|NA|TRBJ1-1
TGTGCCAGCAGCCCCCAGGCCACGGCCACTGAAGCTTTCTTT
CASSPQATATEAFF
>NA|TRBV20-1|NA|TRBJ2-5
TGCAGTGCTAGAGATAGGGGGGGACGGGGGCCCCGTGGGGAGACCCAGTACTTC
CSARDRGGRGPRGETQYF
>many|TRBV5-6|TRBD2|TRBJ2-2
TGTGCCAGCAGCTTGTTGGCTAGCGGGACCGGGGAGCTGTTTTTT
CASSLLASGTGELFF
>NA|TRBV20-1|TRBD2|TRBJ2-7
TGCAGTGCTAGAGATGGCAGCGGGAGTTCCTACGAGCAGTACTTC
CSARDGSGSSYEQYF
>few|TRBV6-1|TRBD1|TRBJ2-1
TGTGCCAGCAGTGAAGGGGACAGCGTCTACAATGAGCAGTTCTTC
CASSEGDSVYNEQFF
>NA|TRBV15|TRBD1|TRBJ1-1
TGTGCCACCAGCAGAGACGGGGAACAGGGGGGGGCTTTCTTT
CATSRDGEQGGAFF
>few|TRBV20-1|TRBD2|TRBJ2-5
TGCAGTGCTGCGGGGGGCGACGGGACCCAGTACTTC
CSAAGGDGTQYF
>few|TRBV7-8|TRBD1|TRBJ1-1
TGTGCCAGCAGCTTAAAGAGGGGGCTAAGTGGGAACACTGAAGCTTTCTTT
CASSLKRGLSGNTEAFF
>many|TRBV4-1|TRBD1|TRBJ1-1
TGCGCCAGCAGGGTGGGGACAGGGAACACTGAAGCTTTCTTT
CASRVGTGNTEAFF
>many|TRBV6-5|NA|TRBJ2-1
TGTGCCAGCAGTTACGGGCAGGGGTTCTCCTACAATGAGCAGTTCTTC
CASSYGQGFSYNEQFF
>many|TRBV12-3/TRBV12-4|NA|TRBJ2-3
TGTGCCAGCAGTTTGGGGGGAGCGCGGTATTTT
CASSLGGARYF
>few|TRBV25-1|NA|TRBJ2-3
TGTGCCAGCAGTGATTTTGGGACGGGGCCATATACGCAGTATTTT
CASSDFGTGPYTQYF
>many|TRBV15|NA|TRBJ1-4
TGTGCCACCAGCAGAGATAGATCTAATGAAAAACTGTTTTTT
CATSRDRSNEKLFF
>many|TRBV18|NA|TRBJ2-4
TGTGCCAGCTCACCTAGGGGGAACACAGACATTCAGTACTTC
CASSPRGNTDIQYF
>NA|TRBV20-1|TRBD1|TRBJ2-3
TGCAGTGCTAGGAACGGACAGGGGTACAGCACAGATACGCAGTATTTT
CSARNGQGYSTDTQYF
>NA|TRBV6-1|NA|TRBJ1-6
TGTGCCAGCAGTGGGGCGACAGCGCGGCGTTCACCCCTCCACTTT
CASSGATARRSPLHF
>few|TRBV7-9|NA|TRBJ2-1
TGTGCCAGCAGCGCACCGGGACCCCGGAATGAGCAGTTCTTC
CASSAPGPRNEQFF
>few|TRBV12-3/TRBV12-4|TRBD2|TRBJ2-3
TGTGCCAGCAGTTTAAAGGGACTAGCGGCGATCACAGATACGCAGTATTTT
CASSLKGLAAITDTQYF
>few|TRBV5-1|TRBD1|TRBJ1-1
TGCGCCAGCAGCTTAGCGCCGATTGGACAGGGGGGAATGGCTTTCTTT
CASSLAPIGQGGMAFF
>few|TRBV12-3/TRBV12-4|TRBD1|TRBJ1-1
TGTGCCAGCAACCTGGACAGGGCGGCTGAAGCTTTCTTT
CASNLDRAAEAFF
>few|TRBV5-1|TRBD2|TRBJ2-1
TGCGCCAGCAGCTTGGTTCTGACTAGCGGGATCGATGAGCAGTTCTTC
CASSLVLTSGIDEQFF
>few|TRBV7-2|TRBD2|TRBJ2-1
TGTGCCTCGGGGCCCGGGAGGGGGTCCTACAATGAGCAGTTCTTC
CASGPGRGSYNEQFF
>NA|TRBV5-1|TRBD2|TRBJ2-1
TGCGCCAGCATCACGAGGCGTGCGGGGGTATACAATGAGCAGTTCTTC
CASITRRAGVYNEQFF
>many|TRBV5-1|TRBD1|TRBJ1-6
TGCGCCAGCAGAGACAGGGGGGATTCACCCCTCCACTTT
CASRDRGDSPLHF
>many|TRBV20-1|NA|TRBJ1-2
TGCAGTGCTAGAGATCTGAGGGACTCTAACTATGGCTACACCTTC
CSARDLRDSNYGYTF
>many|TRBV20-1|TRBD2|TRBJ2-3
TGCAGTGCTAGAGTTGGACTAGCGGGGGGTAGCACAGATACGCAGTATTTT
CSARVGLAGGSTDTQYF
>NA|TRBV21-1|NA|TRBJ1-6
TGTGCCAACAGCAAAAACCCAGGGTCGTCACCCCTCCACTTT
CANSKNPGSSPLHF
>few|TRBV20-1|NA|TRBJ1-2
TGCAGTGCTAGGGGATCGGGGGTTGGCTACACCTTC
CSARGSGVGYTF
>few|TRBV18|NA|TRBJ2-2
TGTGCCAGCCCCCATAAAGCCAGGGCTACCACCGGGGAGCTGTTTTTT
CASPHKARATTGELFF
>NA|TRBV6-1|NA|TRBJ1-3
TGTGCCAGCAGTCGAATAACCGGACAGTATGGAAACACCATATATTTT
CASSRITGQYGNTIYF
>many|TRBV20-1|TRBD2|TRBJ2-7
TGCAGTGCCGGGGGGTCCTACGAGCAGTACTTC
CSAGGSYEQYF
>many|TRBV14|TRBD2|TRBJ2-1
TGTGCCAGCAGCCAAGAATCTCGAGCGGGAACGGGCGATGAGCAGTTCTTC
CASSQESRAGTGDEQFF
>NA|TRBV19|NA|TRBJ2-7
TGTGCCAGTAGCATCGGCTGGGCGTCCTACGAGCAGTACTTC
CASSIGWASYEQYF
>few|TRBV29-1|TRBD1|TRBJ2-3
TGCAGCGTTGAAGATCTTCCACAGGGGGCCTATGATACGCAGTATTTT
CSVEDLPQGAYDTQYF
>many|TRBV5-1|TRBD2|TRBJ2-1
TGCGCCAGCAGCTTCGGACTAGCGGGAGGCCCTTCCTCCTACAATGAGCAGTTCTTC
CASSFGLAGGPSSYNEQFF
>few|TRBV29-1|NA|TRBJ1-2
TGCAGCGTTGATCTAGGAGGGTACGGCTACACCTTC
CSVDLGGYGYTF
>NA|TRBV5-1|TRBD2|TRBJ2-1
TGCGCCAGCAGCCAGACTAGCGGGAGCATCGATGAGCAGTTCTTC
CASSQTSGSIDEQFF
>many|TRBV7-8|NA|TRBJ2-3
TGTGCCAGCAGGCCTAGACTAGGCAGCACAGATACGCAGTATTTT
CASRPRLGSTDTQYF
>few|TRBV7-9|TRBD1|TRBJ1-1
TGTGCCAGCAGCCCCCCTGCGAGGGGGCGGAACACTGAAGCTTTCTTT
CASSPPARGRNTEAFF
>many|TRBV5-1|NA|TRBJ1-2
TGCGCCAGCAGCTTGGGGTACGGGCAGATCTATGGCTACACCTTC
CASSLGYGQIYGYTF
>NA|TRBV6-5|TRBD2|TRBJ2-7
TGTGCCAGCAGTTACACCTCAGCGGGAGTTGACTACGAGCAGTACTTC
CASSYTSAGVDYEQYF
>many|TRBV12-3/TRBV12-4|NA|TRBJ2-2
TGTGCCAGCGACACAGGGCGTACCGGGGAGCTGTTTTTT
CASDTGRTGELFF
>NA|TRBV7-3|NA|TRBJ2-3
TGTGCCAGCAGCTTCGTGGGACCTGCTAGCACAGATACGCAGTATTTT
CASSFVGPASTDTQYF
>many|TRBV5-5|NA|TRBJ1-2
TGTGCCAGCAGCTTGGCCGGGGGATCTAACTATGGCTACACCTTC
CASSLAGGSNYGYTF
>many|TRBV20-1|NA|TRBJ2-4
TGCAGTGCTCCCCACGGGCACCGAGCCAAAAACATTCAGTACTTC
CSAPHGHRAKNIQYF
>NA|TRBV20-1|NA|TRBJ2-5
TGCAGTGCTAGAGAACCGCGGCAAGAGACCCAGTACTTC
CSAREPRQETQYF
>NA|TRBV20-1|NA|TRBJ2-3
TGCAGTATCGAGTTAGGATCAGTGTCAGATACGCAGTATTTT
CSIELGSVSDTQYF
>few|TRBV5-1|NA|TRBJ1-2
TGCGCCAGCAGCTTGGAAGCGGGGTCGGCCTATGGCTACACCTTC
CASSLEAGSAYGYTF
>few|TRBV12-3/TRBV12-4|TRBD2|TRBJ2-7
TGTGCCAGCAGTATCCCGGGACTAGTCTACGAGCAGTACTTC
CASSIPGLVYEQYF
>NA|TRBV11-3|TRBD2|TRBJ2-1
TGTGCCAGCAGCTTAGTCATCGGACTAGCGGACTTCAACGAGCAGTTCTTC
CASSLVIGLADFNEQFF
>many|TRBV18|NA|TRBJ1-5
TGTGCCAGCTCACCATACGGGGCGGGAGACAATCAGCCCCAGCATTTT
CASSPYGAGDNQPQHF
>many|TRBV27|TRBD1|TRBJ1-2
TGTGCCAGCAGTCCGCGACAGGGGAACTATGGCTACACCTTC
CASSPRQGNYGYTF
>many|TRBV4-1|TRBD2|TRBJ2-2
TGCGCCAGCAGTCTCCGGGTAGCGGGAGTCACCGGGGAGCTGTTTTTT
CASSLRVAGVTGELFF